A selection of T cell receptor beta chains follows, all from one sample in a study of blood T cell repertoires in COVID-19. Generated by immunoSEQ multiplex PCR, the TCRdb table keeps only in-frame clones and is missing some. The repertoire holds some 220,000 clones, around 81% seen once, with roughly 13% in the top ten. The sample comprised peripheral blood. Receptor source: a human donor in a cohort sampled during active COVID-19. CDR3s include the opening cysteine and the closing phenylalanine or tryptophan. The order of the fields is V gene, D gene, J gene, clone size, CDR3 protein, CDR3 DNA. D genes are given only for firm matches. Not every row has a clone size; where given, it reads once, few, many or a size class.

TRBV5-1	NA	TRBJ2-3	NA	CASSLEALGTDTQYF	TGCGCCAGCAGCTTGGAAGCCCTCGGCACAGATACGCAGTATTTT
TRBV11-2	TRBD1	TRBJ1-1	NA	CASSLVGQGQGFPFF	TGTGCCAGCAGCTTAGTGGGACAGGGGCAAGGGTTTCCTTTCTTT
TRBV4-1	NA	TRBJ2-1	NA	CASSQDRGPNYNEQFF	TGCGCCAGCAGCCAAGATCGAGGGCCAAACTACAATGAGCAGTTCTTC
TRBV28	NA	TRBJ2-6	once	CASSPPNPRMVLTF	TGTGCCAGCAGTCCCCCCAACCCCAGGATGGTCCTGACTTTC
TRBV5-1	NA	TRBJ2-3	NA	CASSFRNREPDTQYF	TGCGCCAGCAGCTTTAGGAACAGGGAACCAGATACGCAGTATTTT
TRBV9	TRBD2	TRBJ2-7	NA	CASSPGGVVVKQYF	TGTGCCAGCAGCCCCGGGGGGGTTGTGGTGAAGCAGTACTTC
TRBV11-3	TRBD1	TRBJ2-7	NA	CASSLDGTGGNEQYF	TGTGCCAGCAGCTTAGATGGGACAGGTGGAAACGAGCAGTACTTC
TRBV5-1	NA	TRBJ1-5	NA	CASSWGGSDQPQHF	TGCGCCAGCAGCTGGGGGGGGTCCGATCAGCCCCAGCATTTT
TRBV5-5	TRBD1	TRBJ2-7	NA	CASSLAPGQGIYEQYF	TGTGCCAGCAGCTTGGCCCCCGGACAGGGCATCTACGAGCAGTACTTC
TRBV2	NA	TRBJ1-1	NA	CASSAFGHRNTEAFF	TGTGCCAGCAGTGCTTTTGGACACCGGAACACTGAAGCTTTCTTT
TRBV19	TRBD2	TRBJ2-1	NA	CASSIPSGSDEQFF	TGTGCCAGTAGTATACCTAGCGGGAGCGATGAGCAGTTCTTC
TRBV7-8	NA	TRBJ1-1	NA	CASGAGGMAFF	TGTGCCAGCGGGGCCGGGGGGATGGCTTTCTTT
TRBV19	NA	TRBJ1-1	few	CASSQTANTEAFF	TGTGCCAGTAGTCAGACAGCGAACACTGAAGCTTTCTTT
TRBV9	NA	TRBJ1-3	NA	CASSVDQMRNTIYF	TGTGCCAGCAGCGTAGATCAGATGAGAAACACCATATATTTT
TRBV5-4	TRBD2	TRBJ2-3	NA	CASSPTGTSGTDTQYF	TGTGCCAGCAGCCCGACCGGGACTAGCGGCACAGATACGCAGTATTTT
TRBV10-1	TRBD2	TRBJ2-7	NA	CASSEGLAGNSSYEQYF	TGCGCCAGCAGTGAGGGACTAGCGGGGAATAGCTCCTACGAGCAGTACTTC
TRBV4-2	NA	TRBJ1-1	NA	CASSYSSPKAAFF	TGTGCCAGCAGCTATAGCTCCCCCAAGGCCGCTTTCTTT
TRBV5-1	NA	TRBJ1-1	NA	CASSLEGPTEAFF	TGCGCCAGCAGCTTGGAGGGGCCAACTGAAGCTTTCTTT
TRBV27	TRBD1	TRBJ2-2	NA	CASSKSRGQGGELFF	TGTGCCAGCAGCAAAAGCCGGGGACAGGGAGGGGAGCTGTTTTTT
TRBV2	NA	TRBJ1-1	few	CASSEARGFAFF	TGTGCCAGCAGTGAAGCGCGAGGTTTTGCTTTCTTT
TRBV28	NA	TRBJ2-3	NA	CASRTDLDSGQSTDTQYF	TGTGCCAGCCGGACGGATTTGGATTCGGGACAAAGCACAGATACGCAGTATTTT
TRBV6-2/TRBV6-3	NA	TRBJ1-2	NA	CASSPTVNGYTF	TGTGCCAGCAGTCCGACAGTAAATGGCTACACCTTC
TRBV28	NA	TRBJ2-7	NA	CASSRPPNREWQYF	TGTGCCAGCAGTCGCCCCCCAAACAGGGAATGGCAGTACTTC
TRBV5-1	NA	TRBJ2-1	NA	CASSLGGLYNEQFF	TGCGCCAGCAGCTTGGGGGGGCTTTACAATGAGCAGTTCTTC
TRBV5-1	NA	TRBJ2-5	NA	CASSLGGGVEETQYF	TGCGCCAGCAGCTTAGGGGGAGGGGTCGAAGAGACCCAGTACTTC
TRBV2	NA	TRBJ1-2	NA	CASSANSMVNYGYTF	TGTGCCAGCAGTGCCAACAGCATGGTTAACTATGGCTACACCTTC
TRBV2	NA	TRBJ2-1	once	CASSEEGVSYNEQFF	TGTGCCAGCAGTGAAGAAGGGGTTTCCTACAATGAGCAGTTCTTC
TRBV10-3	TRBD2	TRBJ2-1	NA	CAISGGLVDEQFF	TGTGCCATCAGTGGTGGACTAGTGGATGAGCAGTTCTTC
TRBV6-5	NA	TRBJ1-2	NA	CASGQYYGYTF	TGTGCCAGCGGACAGTACTATGGCTACACCTTC
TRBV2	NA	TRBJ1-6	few	CASRLGIAVSPLHF	TGTGCCAGCAGGTTGGGTATAGCGGTTTCACCCCTCCACTTT
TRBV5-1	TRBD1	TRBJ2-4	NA	CASSPGGQPKNIQYF	TGCGCCAGCAGCCCTGGGGGACAGCCAAAAAACATTCAGTACTTC
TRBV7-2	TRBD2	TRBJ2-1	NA	CASSLWTSGGIYNEQFF	TGTGCCAGCAGCTTATGGACTAGCGGGGGCATCTACAATGAGCAGTTCTTC
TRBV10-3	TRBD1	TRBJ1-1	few	CAISMTGFNTEAFF	TGTGCCATCAGTATGACAGGGTTCAACACTGAAGCTTTCTTT
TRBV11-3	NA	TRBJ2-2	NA	CASSPSTGNTGELFF	TGTGCCAGCAGCCCGAGCACAGGGAACACCGGGGAGCTGTTTTTT
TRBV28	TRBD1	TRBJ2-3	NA	CASSFPTGGSLDTQYF	TGTGCCAGCAGTTTCCCGACAGGGGGCTCCCTAGATACGCAGTATTTT